This T cell receptor beta chain was profiled in a study of T cell changes during pregnancy in multiple sclerosis. The CDR3 sequence is 13 residues long. V lost 4 bases and J 3 bases, leaving 6 bases between the germline ends. Germline loops: CDR1 MGHRA, CDR2 YSYEKL. This table comes from immunoSEQ multiplex PCR, and its TCRdb copy is limited to in-frame clones, with some not included. The sample holds about 32,000 clones, about 89% seen once. This chain connects TRBV4-1 to TRBJ2-2, with unresolved D. The TCR comes from a female donor with multiple sclerosis, enrolled in a pregnancy study. This specimen was CD8+ T cells from peripheral blood mononuclear cells, taken in the third trimester of pregnancy. The CDR3 DNA follows: TGCGCCAGCAGCCGCGGCTACACCGGGGAGCTGTTTTTT. It is translated as CASSRGYTGELFF.